A single sample is the source of the 28 T cell receptor beta chains below, sequenced in a study of cytomegalovirus exposure and HLA in healthy donors. PCR used 60 Vbeta primers and 13 Jbeta primers. The table came from immunoSEQ multiplex PCR; TCRdb's copy has only in-frame clones and leaves some out. The sample shows about 120,000 clones, over 75% of them seen only once. The sample taken for sequencing was PBMCs. Every receptor here comes from a man aged 40-49 years in good health and CMV-seronegative.

This chain joins TRBV15 and TRBJ2-1; a weak D match, TRBD2 (7 bases). The CDR3 is 16 amino acids. Trimming took 0 bases from V and 6 from J, leaving 15 bases between them. The germline CDR1 and CDR2 sequences are LNHNV and YYDKDF (reference sequence). The CDR3 DNA reads TGTGCCACCAGCAGAGAAGGGGGGAGGGGGGCCAATGAGCAGTTCTTC. It translates to CATSREGGRGANEQFF.

CDR3 sequence (DNA): TGTGCCAGCAGCTTAGGCCTAAGTTACGAGCAGTACTTC. As protein: CASSLGLSYEQYF. The rearrangement joins TRBV13 to TRBJ2-7; D not resolved. This CDR3 comprises 13 residues. The V gene lost 0 bases and the J gene lost 4 bases, with 7 bases spanning the gap. Germline lookup yields CDR1 PRHDT and CDR2 FYEKMQ (reference sequence).

The rearrangement joins TRBV12-5 to TRBJ1-1; 7 nucleotides line up with TRBD1. J gave up 6 bases and V 6 bases, and 10 bases lay outside the gene matches. This CDR3 comprises 14 residues. CDR1 is LGHNT, CDR2 FRNRAP, per germline. CDR3 nucleotide sequence: TGTGCTAGTGGGAAATCGGGACAGCACTCTGAAGCTTTCTTT. It yields the protein CASGKSGQHSEAFF.

This chain joins TRBV7-9 and TRBJ2-5; unclear D gene. Germline V lookup: CDR1 SEHNR, CDR2 FQNEAQ (reference sequence). This CDR3 contains 13 residues. With 5 bases removed from V and 4 bases from J, the gap between germline ends came to 11 bases. DNA of the CDR3: TGTGCCAGCAGCCGAAGTTCGGGAGAGACCCAGTACTTC. It is translated as CASSRSSGETQYF.

The chain uses TRBV10-3 and TRBJ2-7; tentatively, D is TRBD2 (6 bases). The assigned J gene may be wrong: the sequence end matches TRBJ2-5 better. From germline, CDR1 is ENHRY and CDR2 SYGVKD. This CDR3 has 14 residues. In DNA, the CDR3 is TGTGCCATCAGAGGAGGGACGGGGCAAGAGACCCAGTACTTC. This codes for CAIRGGTGQETQYF.

The chain combines TRBV4-3 with TRBJ1-5, with D tentatively TRBD1 (5 bases). The CDR3 has 15 residues. V was trimmed by 2 bases and J by 7 bases, leaving 15 bases between them. Germline assignment: CDR1 LGHNA and CDR2 YSLEER. For the CDR3, the DNA is TGCGCCAGCAGCCAACACGCTTCAGGGTTACAGCCCCAGCATTTT. Amino acid sequence: CASSQHASGLQPQHF.

This rearrangement joins TRBV5-1 to TRBJ2-4, with a tentative D call TRBD2 (6 bases). Germline V lookup: CDR1 SGHRS, CDR2 YFSETQ. Trimming shortened V by 4 bases and J by 5 bases, and 16 bases separated the two germline ends. This CDR3 has 15 amino acids. CDR3: CASSPTSGLENIQYF. DNA for the CDR3: TGCGCCAGCAGCCCCACGAGCGGGCTTGAAAACATTCAGTACTTC.

The chain combines TRBV29-1 with TRBJ1-1; unclear D gene. CDR1 is SQVTM and CDR2 is ANQGSEA in the germline V gene. V lost 4 bases and J 0 bases, leaving 6 bases between the germline ends. The CDR3 runs to 12 residues. CDR3 loop: CSVGHMNTEAFF. The CDR3 nucleotides read TGCAGCGTTGGTCACATGAACACTGAAGCTTTCTTT.

The chain employs TRBV7-2 and TRBJ2-5; 10 bases align to TRBD2. CDR1 and CDR2 from the germline V gene are SGHTA and FQGNSA. The CDR3 length is 19 residues. The V segment lost 5 bases and the J segment 5 bases; nucleotides outside the gene matches: 20. The CDR3 DNA follows: TGTGCCAGCAGCAAGAACGCCCCCTGGGCTAGCGGGAGTAGGGAGACCCAGTACTTC. It is translated as CASSKNAPWASGSRETQYF.

This clone was observed a handful of times. This chain connects TRBV19 to TRBJ1-2; TRBD1 agrees at 11 bases. CDR1 is LNHDA and CDR2 is SQIVND in the germline V gene (reference sequence). The CDR3 is made up of 15 amino acids. Unmatched junction bases numbered 9, after V lost 7 bases and J lost 5 bases. This chain's CDR3 is CASITPGQGAYGYTF. CDR3 sequence (DNA): TGTGCCAGTATTACTCCTGGACAGGGGGCTTATGGCTACACCTTC. The whole variable domain, remainder taken from reference TRBV19 and TRBJ1-2, is DGGITQSPKYLFRKEGQNVTLSCEQNLNHDAMYWYRQDPGQGLRLIYYSQIVNDFQKGDIAEGYSVSREKKESFPLTVTSAQKNPTAFYLCASITPGQGAYGYTFGSGTRLTVV.

This clone occurred a few times. CDR3 DNA sequence: TGTGCCAGCAGTTTTGGACTAGCGAACACCGGGGAGCTGTTTTTT. This codes for CASSFGLANTGELFF. The chain links TRBV27 to TRBJ2-2; 7 bases agree with TRBD2. V shed 3 bases and J 0 bases; nucleotides not matched to a gene: 1. The CDR3 totals 15 residues. CDR1 MNHEY and CDR2 SMNVEV come from the germline V gene (reference sequence).

The chain uses TRBV7-2 and TRBJ2-1, with TRBD2 matching 14 bases. The CDR3 runs 15 residues. V lost 4 bases to trimming and J lost 7 bases; unmatched junction nucleotides: 3. Germline-derived CDR1 and CDR2 are SGHTA and FQGNSA. In DNA form, the CDR3 reads TGTGCCAGCAGCTGGGGGACTAGCGGGAGAAATGAGCAGTTCTTC. The encoded protein is CASSWGTSGRNEQFF.

The V and J genes are TRBV5-4 and TRBJ2-2, with TRBD1 identical over 10 bases. The CDR3 loop spans 16 amino acids. The germline V gene encodes CDR1 SGHNT and CDR2 YYREEE (reference sequence). Trimming took 4 bases from V and 5 from J; bases not matched to a gene: 8. For the CDR3, the DNA is TGTGCCAGCAGCAAACCGGACAGGGGGAGAACCGGGGAGCTGTTTTTT. Translated, it gives CASSKPDRGRTGELFF.

The rearrangement links TRBV9 to TRBJ2-7, with D possibly being TRBD1 (6 bases). CDR1 and CDR2 from the germline V gene are SGDLS and YYNGEE. Trimming removed 5 bases from V and 2 bases from J, with 11 bases in between. The CDR3 is made up of 13 amino acids. The CDR3 region has the DNA TGTGCCAGCAGTAAGCAGGGGACCTACGAGCAGTACTTC. It is translated as CASSKQGTYEQYF. The variable domain in full, with the rest retrieved from reference TRBV9 and TRBJ2-7, is DSGVTQTPKHLITATGQRVTLRCSPRSGDLSVYWYQQSLDQGLQFLIQYYNGEERAKGNILERFSAQQFPDLHSELNLSSLELGDSALYFCASSKQGTYEQYFGPGTRLTVT.

The chain couples TRBV19 to TRBJ1-1; weak D call: TRBD1 (5 bases). V lost 7 bases and J lost 4, with 16 bases in between. CDR3 length equals 14 residues. Germline V gene lookup returns CDR1 LNHDA and CDR2 SQIVND (reference sequence). DNA for the CDR3: TGTGCCAGTACTGGCGGGGTTAGGGGCACTGAAGCTTTCTTT. It codes for CASTGGVRGTEAFF.

V usage is TRBV6-5 and J usage is TRBJ2-2, with no clear D. V lost 4 bases to trimming and J lost 2 bases, with 2 bases between them. CDR1 is MNHEY and CDR2 is SVGAGI in the germline V gene. The CDR3 runs 12 residues. The CDR3 reads CASSSNTGELFF. The CDR3 region has the DNA TGTGCCAGCAGTTCTAACACCGGGGAGCTGTTTTTT.

This clone was observed a few times. V and J are TRBV4-1 and TRBJ2-1; the match to TRBD2 covers 11 bases. Losses at the gene ends were 4 bases for V and 6 bases for J; bases not matched to a gene: 14. The CDR3 covers 18 residues. Germline V CDR1 and CDR2: MGHRA, YSYEKL. The CDR3 sequence: CASSPRDRGLAGRNEQFF. CDR3 DNA sequence: TGCGCCAGCAGCCCTAGGGACCGAGGACTAGCGGGCCGCAATGAGCAGTTCTTC.

The chain links TRBV30 to TRBJ2-3; 9 nucleotides line up with TRBD2. The CDR3 consists of 14 residues. Germline loops: CDR1 GTSNPN, CDR2 SVGIG (reference sequence). After removal of 3 bases from V and 1 base from J, the junction contained 2 bases not matched to a gene. CDR3 sequence reads: CAWSLAGGTDTQYF. Here the CDR3 DNA reads TGTGCCTGGAGCTTAGCGGGGGGCACAGATACGCAGTATTTT.

This chain links TRBV6-4 with TRBJ1-4; D may be TRBD1 (6 bases). V shed 5 bases and J shed 10 bases, with 17 bases lying between them. Looked up from germline, CDR1 is MRHNA and CDR2 is SNTAGT. CDR3 size: 14 residues. CDR3 in DNA: TGTGCCAGCAGTAACAGGGTTCGGGACGGAAAACTGTTTTTT. This sequence encodes CASSNRVRDGKLFF.

CDR3 amino acids: CASSLGPRTGNINYGYTF. The DNA for the CDR3 is TGTGCCAGCAGCTTAGGGCCCCGGACAGGGAATATTAACTATGGCTACACCTTC. This chain connects TRBV7-9 to TRBJ1-2; 8 bases align to TRBD1. The V gene's germline CDR1 is SEHNR and CDR2 FQNEAQ (reference sequence). V was clipped by 1 base and J by 1 base; unmatched bases: 11. The CDR3 covers 18 residues.

In the case of this clone: The junction departs from the called germline gene at one end, perhaps through a read error. The V gene is TRBV6-5, the J gene TRBJ2-6; D is perhaps TRBD1 (5 bases). This CDR3 has 14 residues. Germline CDR1 MNHEY, CDR2 SVGAGI. Written as DNA, the CDR3 is TGTGCCAGCAGTTATAGGTCTGGGGCCAACGGCCTGACTTTC. It encodes CASSYRSGANGLTF.

CDR3 sequence reads: CASSPGLAGAGELFF. The CDR3 DNA reads as TGTGCCAGCTCACCTGGACTAGCGGGAGCCGGGGAGCTGTTTTTT. The gene calls are TRBV18 and TRBJ2-2; 13 nucleotides align to TRBD2. Trimming took 3 bases from V and 6 from J; bases not matched to a gene: 1. Per germline, CDR1 KGHSH and CDR2 LQKENI. The length of the CDR3 is 15 residues.

This chain links TRBV19 with TRBJ1-1, with D tentatively TRBD1 (6 bases). Germline assignment: CDR1 LNHDA and CDR2 SQIVND (reference sequence). This CDR3 comprises 14 residues. Trimming took 7 bases from V and 4 from J, leaving 16 bases between them. The CDR3 region has the DNA TGTGCCAGTACCAGATCAACAGGGCGCACTGAAGCTTTCTTT. Translated, it gives CASTRSTGRTEAFF.

This CDR3 reads CASSIVTGDVGEQFF. Written as DNA, the CDR3 is TGTGCCAGCAGCATTGTAACAGGGGACGTCGGTGAGCAGTTCTTC. The chain carries TRBV6-1 and TRBJ2-1; 7 bases are shared with TRBD1. The V and J ends lost 6 bases and 9 bases, in that order; junction bases with no gene match: 14. CDR1 MNHNS and CDR2 SASEGT come from the germline V gene. The CDR3 has 15 residues.

The chain uses TRBV7-2 and TRBJ1-3; D is possibly TRBD1 (6 bases). There are 16 residues in the CDR3. Germline CDR1 is SGHTA and CDR2 is FQGNSA. V was pared by 9 bases and J by 0 bases, with 18 bases between. CDR3 nucleotides: TGTGCCAGTAGGGGGGGGGAGGCGAGCTCTGGAAACACCATATATTTT. Its protein product is CASRGGEASSGNTIYF.

The V gene is TRBV6-6, the J gene TRBJ1-1; 9 nucleotides match TRBD1. The CDR3 spans 13 residues. Trimming took 6 bases from V and 8 from J; bases not matched to a gene: 7. CDR1 MNHNY and CDR2 SVGAGI come from the germline V gene (reference sequence). CDR3 sequence reads: CASSRQGGSEAFF. CDR3 DNA: TGTGCCAGCAGCCGACAGGGGGGATCGGAAGCTTTCTTT.

The genes are TRBV19 and TRBJ2-5; D ambiguous. The tail of the sequence fits TRBJ2-7 better, so the J call may be wrong. The CDR3 contains 12 residues. CDR1 LNHDA and CDR2 SQIVND come from the germline V gene (reference sequence). CDR3 amino acids: CASAAPSYEQYF. The CDR3 DNA follows: TGTGCCAGTGCCGCACCCTCCTACGAGCAGTACTTC.

This sequence joins TRBV7-3 and TRBJ1-2; 7 bases fit TRBD1. The CDR3 runs 14 residues. With 4 bases clipped from V and 6 bases from J, the junction kept 8 bases outside the gene matches. Germline V gene data show CDR1 as SGHTA and CDR2 as FQGTGA. CDR3: CASSSTGMGDGYTF. As DNA, the CDR3 is TGTGCCAGCAGCTCGACAGGGATGGGGGATGGCTACACCTTC.